What follows are 11 T cell receptor beta chains derived from one specimen sequenced in a study of regulatory T cells in long-lasting Graves disease. Time point meaning: persistent/refractory GD, antithyroid drugs over 5 years with positive TRAb. PBMCs provided the RNA from which the TCR library was made. Through Arm-PCR of CDR3 regions and iRepertoire HTBI primers, TCR beta libraries were built. TCRdb used MiXCR to reprocess the multiplex PCR reads, holding one entry per CDR3 protein. This sample has approximately 440,000 distinct CDR3 sequences, with 23% found just once. The sample in question was peripheral blood mononuclear cells (PBMCs), obtained when the disease was refractory, from a patient treated with antithyroid drugs. These receptors were obtained from a female donor with Graves disease.

The chain employs TRBV19 and TRBJ1-4; D unresolved. The J call is doubtful: the DNA matches TRBJ1-6 better. Germline assignment: CDR1 LNHDA and CDR2 SQIVND (reference sequence). This CDR3 has 17 residues. The CDR3 reads CASSPPLGRIFYSPLHF. CDR3 nucleotides: TGTGCCAGTAGTCCTCCTCTAGGACGGATTTTTTATTCACCCCTCCACTTT.

This clonotype has at least ten counts. The chain is built from TRBV3-1 and TRBJ2-7; D is unresolved. This CDR3 is 11 amino acids long. Deletions cut 3 bases from V and 3 bases from J, with 3 bases between. Germline loops: CDR1 LGHDT, CDR2 YNNKEL (reference sequence). The CDR3 nucleotides are TGTGCCAGCAGCCAGCACTACGAGCAGTACTTC. As protein: CASSQHYEQYF.

This clonotype was observed many times. This sequence joins TRBV2 and TRBJ1-5; 8 positions agree with TRBD1. The CDR3 sequence is 15 residues long. The V gene's germline CDR1 is SNHLY and CDR2 FYNNEI. The trim removed 6 bases at V and 2 bases at J, leaving 6 bases unmatched. The CDR3 bases are TGTGCCAGCAGCGTTCAGGGGGCCGGCAATCAGCCCCAGCATTTT. Translating gives CASSVQGAGNQPQHF.

Note on this clonotype: This clone may be a read error of a much larger clone one base away. The gene calls are TRBV5-5 and TRBJ2-6; D is unclear. Trimming removed 0 bases from V and 0 bases from J, with 4 bases in between. This CDR3 is built from 15 residues. From germline, CDR1 is SGHKS and CDR2 YYEKEE (reference sequence). The CDR3 protein is CASSLGTSGANVLTF. The DNA of the CDR3 is TGTGCCAGCAGCTTGGGGACCTCTGGGGCCAACGTCCTGACTTTC.

The rearrangement joins TRBV7-9 to TRBJ1-2, with D possibly TRBD1 on 6 matching bases. Between the trimmed V and J ends, which lost 5 bases and 8 bases, there was a span of 21 bases. CDR3 length equals 15 residues. The germline gives CDR1 SEHNR, CDR2 FQNEAQ (reference sequence). DNA of the CDR3: TGTGCCAGCAGCCGAGGGGGGGCCAGCACGTTAGGCTACACCTTC. It codes for CASSRGGASTLGYTF.

CDR3 DNA sequence: TGTGCCAGCAGCGAACCGGGACAGGGGGCATCGGGCTACACCTTC. It codes for CASSEPGQGASGYTF. The rearrangement uses TRBV6-2 or TRBV6-3 and TRBJ1-2; 12 nucleotides line up with TRBD1. The trim removed 6 bases at V and 8 bases at J, leaving 10 bases unmatched. Germline-derived CDR1 and CDR2 are MNHEY and SVGEGT. This CDR3 has 15 residues.

This clonotype was counted many times. V and J are TRBV28 and TRBJ1-5; D unclear. Germline V gene sequence: CDR1 MDHEN, CDR2 SYDVKM. The ends were cut back, 7 bases at V and 3 bases at J, with 16 bases in the middle. The CDR3 contains 15 residues. CDR3: CASTLGAGLNQPQHF. In DNA, the CDR3 is TGTGCCAGCACCTTGGGAGCAGGACTCAATCAGCCCCAGCATTTT.

This clonotype was found many times. The CDR3 protein is CASSVGLAPLEQFF. The CDR3, as DNA: TGTGCCAGCAGTGTGGGACTAGCTCCCCTTGAGCAGTTCTTC. The V gene is TRBV2, the J gene TRBJ2-1; 9 nucleotides align to TRBD2. Germline V CDR1 and CDR2: SNHLY, FYNNEI. Trimming took 4 bases from V and 9 from J; bases not matched to a gene: 7. The CDR3 extends over 14 amino acids.

This clonotype was counted a few times. The chain recombines TRBV27 with TRBJ2-7; TRBD2 might be the D (5 bases). The germline gives CDR1 MNHEY, CDR2 SMNVEV (reference sequence). CDR3 length: 15 residues. Trimming shortened V by 4 bases and J by 5 bases, and 18 bases separated the two germline ends. The CDR3 DNA reads TGTGCCAGCAGTTCTTTAGGCGTTGGGAGTGACGAGCAGTACTTC. Residues: CASSSLGVGSDEQYF.

This clonotype was recorded a few times. This sequence joins TRBV12-3 or TRBV12-4 and TRBJ1-5; tentatively, D is TRBD1 (6 bases). Trimming cost V 1 base and J 7 bases, with 14 bases left between them. This CDR3 is 15 amino acids long. CDR3 region: CASSLERGAGQPQHF. The DNA of the CDR3 is TGTGCCAGCAGTTTAGAACGGGGGGCAGGACAGCCCCAGCATTTT.

CDR3 region: CASIRTGAYYEQYF. Here the CDR3 DNA reads TGTGCCAGCATCAGGACAGGGGCTTACTACGAGCAGTACTTC. The chain recombines TRBV2 with TRBJ2-7; 9 bases agree with TRBD1. The junction had 7 bases not matched to a gene; V was cut back by 7 bases and J by 3 bases. There are 14 residues in the CDR3. In germline, CDR1 is SNHLY, CDR2 FYNNEI. The variable domain in full, with the rest retrieved from reference TRBV2 and TRBJ2-7, is EPEVTQTPSHQVTQMGQEVILRCVPISNHLYFYWYRQILGQKVEFLVSFYNNEISEKSEIFDDQFSVERPDGSNFTLKIRSTKLEDSAMYFCASIRTGAYYEQYFGPGTRLTVT.